The 13 T cell receptor beta chains below all came from one sample that was sequenced in a study of shared clonotypes between healthy human individuals. Produced via immunoSEQ multiplex PCR; TCRdb's table is partial and in-frame only. The sample shows around 650,000 clones, approximately 96% of them seen only once. The naive CD8 fraction comprised CD45RO-negative cells positively selected for CCR7 and excluded terminally differentiated effector memory CD45RA+ cells. Sequenced material: naive CD8+ T cells sorted from blood. These receptors were obtained from a woman aged 30 to 39 in good health.

V usage is TRBV28 and J usage is TRBJ1-2, with D maybe TRBD1 (5 bases). Looked up from germline, CDR1 is MDHEN and CDR2 is SYDVKM. The CDR3 is 14 amino acids. The V and J ends lost 7 bases and 0 bases respectively, with 12 bases between them. CDR3 in amino acids: CASNPVGANYGYTF. The CDR3 DNA follows: TGTGCCAGCAACCCGGTAGGGGCTAACTATGGCTACACCTTC.

The rearrangement joins TRBV27 to TRBJ2-5; 9 nucleotides align to TRBD2. V lost 6 bases to trimming and J lost 5 bases; unmatched junction nucleotides: 10. The CDR3 is 15 residues long. The germline gives CDR1 MNHEY, CDR2 SMNVEV (reference sequence). For the CDR3, the DNA is TGTGCCAGCAGCCCAGCGATAGCGGGAGTGGAGACCCAGTACTTC. Its translation is CASSPAIAGVETQYF.

The chain has TRBV25-1 and TRBJ2-1; 9 nucleotides line up with TRBD2. CDR3 length: 14 amino acids. Per germline, CDR1 MGHDK and CDR2 SYGVNS. The V segment lost 3 bases and the J segment 5 bases; nucleotides outside the gene matches: 2. CDR3 residues: CASSDRLADNEQFF. The CDR3 coding sequence is TGTGCCAGCAGTGATAGACTAGCGGACAATGAGCAGTTCTTC.

The gene calls are TRBV27 and TRBJ2-1; no definite D call. Trimming took off 4 bases at V and 5 bases at J, with 21 bases between the two ends. The V gene's germline CDR1 is MNHEY and CDR2 SMNVEV (reference sequence). The CDR3 sequence is 17 residues long. CDR3 in amino acids: CASSSGPGLRENNEQFF. Here the CDR3 DNA reads TGTGCCAGCAGTTCCGGCCCAGGTCTAAGGGAAAACAATGAGCAGTTCTTC.

This chain uses TRBV28 with TRBJ1-1; TRBD1 is a possible D gene (5 bases). CDR1 is MDHEN, CDR2 SYDVKM, per germline. The CDR3 loop spans 14 amino acids. V dropped 6 bases and J dropped 2 bases, with 13 bases sitting between them. Here the CDR3 DNA reads TGTGCCAGCAGCCTGCTCAGGGTAAACACTGAAGCTTTCTTT. It encodes CASSLLRVNTEAFF.

V and J are TRBV15 and TRBJ1-1; D call uncertain. CDR1 and CDR2 from the germline V gene are LNHNV and YYDKDF (reference sequence). Trimming cost V 0 bases and J 4 bases, with 12 bases left between them. This CDR3 region has 15 residues. CDR3 in DNA: TGTGCCACCAGCAGAGATCACGGGGATACCACTGAAGCTTTCTTT. This translates into CATSRDHGDTTEAFF. The variable domain in full, with the rest retrieved from reference TRBV15 and TRBJ1-1, is DAMVIQNPRYQVTQFGKPVTLSCSQTLNHNVMYWYQQKSSQAPKLLFHYYDKDFNNEADTPDNFQSRRPNTSFCFLDIRSPGLGDTAMYLCATSRDHGDTTEAFFGQGTRLTVV.

The chain employs TRBV28 and TRBJ2-7, with 10 bases matching TRBD1. Trimming took 7 bases from V and 3 from J; bases not matched to a gene: 6. This CDR3 has 14 residues. Germline V gives CDR1 MDHEN, CDR2 SYDVKM. CDR3 bases: TGTGCCAGCACCGAGACAGGGGGCAGCTACGAGCAGTACTTC. It codes for CASTETGGSYEQYF.

This clone was seen a single time. This sequence joins TRBV13 and TRBJ1-1; TRBD1 matches at 7 bases. CDR1 is PRHDT, CDR2 FYEKMQ, per germline (reference sequence). The CDR3 is made up of 16 amino acids. Germline trimming cut 3 bases from V and 0 bases from J; bases unmatched to any gene: 7. The CDR3 sequence is CASSLGDRRMNTEAFF. In DNA, the CDR3 is TGTGCCAGCAGCTTGGGGGACAGACGCATGAACACTGAAGCTTTCTTT.

In this sample, this clone turned up a few times. The chain employs TRBV28 and TRBJ1-1; no reliable D call. This CDR3 has 15 amino acids. In germline, CDR1 is MDHEN, CDR2 SYDVKM. V lost 5 bases, J lost 1 base, and 14 bases lay in between. The CDR3 DNA follows: TGTGCCAGCAGTCCTGGGGAGGTATGGAACACTGAAGCTTTCTTT. Translated, it gives CASSPGEVWNTEAFF.

The genes are TRBV21-1 and TRBJ1-2. TRBV21-1 is a listed pseudogene. The length of the CDR3 is 14 residues. The CDR3 region is CASSKGVGNYGYTF. CDR3 nucleotide sequence: TGTGCCAGCAGCAAGGGTGTCGGGAACTATGGCTACACCTTC.

The rearrangement uses TRBV27 and TRBJ2-1; weak D call: TRBD1 (6 bases). This CDR3 contains 16 residues. V was trimmed by 3 bases and J by 7 bases, leaving 19 bases between them. CDR1 and CDR2 (germline): MNHEY, SMNVEV (reference sequence). The CDR3 bases are TGTGCCAGCAGTTTGGTACTTTCCCTGGGGGCGAATGAGCAGTTCTTC. It codes for CASSLVLSLGANEQFF.

The chain recombines TRBV2 with TRBJ2-7, with 8 bases matching TRBD1. V lost 7 bases to trimming and J lost 3 bases; unmatched junction nucleotides: 11. Germline CDR1 reads SNHLY; CDR2 reads FYNNEI. The CDR3 consists of 15 residues. This CDR3 is CASILGPGGIYEQYF. As DNA, the CDR3 is TGTGCCAGCATTCTTGGTCCAGGGGGCATCTACGAGCAGTACTTC.

The chain carries TRBV9 and TRBJ2-7; D is perhaps TRBD1 or TRBD2 (5 bases each). This CDR3 has 15 residues. V was clipped by 1 base and J by 3 bases, with 14 bases between them. CDR1 is SGDLS and CDR2 is YYNGEE in the germline V gene. CDR3 loop: CASSVSSRAGYEQYF. In nucleotides, the CDR3 is TGTGCCAGCAGCGTAAGTAGCAGGGCGGGCTACGAGCAGTACTTC.